The 24 T cell receptor beta chains in this list originate from one sample, sequenced in a study of breast tumors, draining lymph nodes, adjacent tissues. TCRdb reprocessed the multiplex PCR reads via MiXCR and lists one record per CDR3 protein. The data contain roughly 49,000 distinct CDR3 sequences, around 40% of them singletons. The material sequenced was breast tumor tissue. These TCRs come from a female donor with breast cancer. Some clones in this sample may be carry-over from other donors' samples.

The chain combines TRBV10-3 with TRBJ1-2; D may be TRBD1 (5 bases). This CDR3 contains 13 residues. Germline V lookup: CDR1 ENHRY, CDR2 SYGVKD. The V and J ends lost 4 bases and 4 bases respectively, with 10 bases between them. This chain's CDR3 is CAISGRGPYGYTF. CDR3 coding DNA: TGTGCCATCAGTGGAAGGGGTCCCTATGGCTACACCTTC.

The genes are TRBV10-1 and TRBJ2-1; 12 bases agree with TRBD2. The CDR3 runs to 13 residues. The J segment lost 8 bases and the V segment lost 6 bases, leaving 2 bases of the junction unmatched. Germline CDR1 is WNHNN and CDR2 is SYGVQD (reference sequence). CDR3 protein: CASSRLAGDEQFF. CDR3 coding DNA: TGCGCCAGCAGCAGACTAGCGGGAGATGAGCAGTTCTTC.

This clonotype was recorded at least ten times. J is TRBJ1-5 and V is TRBV6-6; D remains unclear. The CDR3 contains 16 residues. CDR1 is MNHNY and CDR2 is SVGAGI in the germline V gene (reference sequence). V lost 6 bases to trimming and J lost 4 bases, with 19 bases between them. DNA for the CDR3: TGTGCCAGCAGAGCCGAGGTAGCGGTCTCTAATCAGCCCCAGCATTTT. As protein: CASRAEVAVSNQPQHF.

At least ten counts were recorded for this clonotype. This chain joins TRBV7-2 and TRBJ2-1; TRBD2 matches 12 bases. The CDR3 spans 15 residues. Germline values: CDR1 SGHTA, CDR2 FQGNSA. Unmatched junction bases numbered 4, after V lost 6 bases and J lost 4 bases. The CDR3 nucleotides are TGTGCCAGCAGTCTGACTAGCGGGAGATACAATGAGCAGTTCTTC. Protein: CASSLTSGRYNEQFF.

The chain links TRBV6-2 or TRBV6-3 to TRBJ1-2, with TRBD1 identical over 7 bases. The trim removed 6 bases at V and 14 bases at J, leaving 15 bases unmatched. In germline, CDR1 is MNHEY, CDR2 SVGEGT. The CDR3 consists of 13 residues. Here the CDR3 DNA reads TGTGCCAGCAGGAAAAAGGGACAGACACCAACGACCTTC. Encoded protein: CASRKKGQTPTTF.

This clonotype was detected a few times. This could be a read error, since a much larger clone is one nucleotide away. The rearrangement links TRBV6-2 or TRBV6-3 to TRBJ1-2, with D tentatively TRBD1 (6 bases). Germline-derived CDR1 and CDR2 are MNHEY and SVGEGT. The V and J ends lost 6 bases and 6 bases respectively, with 14 bases between them. CDR3 length: 13 amino acids. The CDR3 sequence is CASRHGQLNGYTF. CDR3 bases: TGTGCCAGCAGGCACGGACAGCTGAATGGCTACACCTTC.

This clonotype was observed many times. The chain uses TRBV7-2 and TRBJ2-7; a possible D gene is TRBD2 (7 bases). The germline V gene encodes CDR1 SGHTA and CDR2 FQGNSA. This CDR3 is built from 16 residues. V was cut by 3 bases and J by 0 bases, with 15 bases left in between. CDR3 DNA: TGTGCCAGCAGCTTTGGGGGCGGGAGCCTCTCCTACGAGCAGTACTTC. This codes for CASSFGGGSLSYEQYF.

There are many counts of this clonotype. CDR3 nucleotides: TGTGCCAGCAGATCGACAAAGACAGGACGACTGGGTCTCGAGCAGTACTTC. Encoded protein: CASRSTKTGRLGLEQYF. The gene calls are TRBV7-8 and TRBJ2-7; perhaps TRBD1 as D (6 bases). The CDR3 is 17 residues long. V dropped 6 bases and J dropped 6 bases, with 27 bases sitting between them. CDR1 SGHVS and CDR2 FQNEAQ come from the germline V gene.

This clonotype was seen repeatedly, ten times or more. V gene TRBV20-1 combines with J gene TRBJ2-7; 7 bases match TRBD1. The V gene end was trimmed by 3 bases and the J gene end by 7 bases; junction bases not matched to a gene: 15. The germline V gene has CDR1 DFQATT and CDR2 SNEGSKA (reference sequence). This CDR3 contains 15 residues. CDR3 bases: TGCAGTGCTAGCTCCATGGACAGGCCGCCTTTTGAGCAGTACTTC. It is translated as CSASSMDRPPFEQYF.

This clonotype was counted at least ten times. V gene TRBV20-1 combines with J gene TRBJ2-5; TRBD1 matches at 7 bases. CDR1 is DFQATT, CDR2 SNEGSKA, per germline (reference sequence). The junction had 1 base not matched to a gene; V was cut back by 7 bases and J by 2 bases. The CDR3 has 11 amino acids. CDR3 region: CSGQGQETQYF. For the CDR3, the DNA is TGCAGTGGACAGGGACAAGAGACCCAGTACTTC.

This clonotype has a single count. The V gene is TRBV20-1, the J gene TRBJ2-1, with 9 positions matching TRBD2. The germline V gene has CDR1 DFQATT and CDR2 SNEGSKA (reference sequence). This CDR3 has 16 amino acids. Trimming removed 5 bases from V and 7 bases from J; junction bases left unmatched: 15. CDR3 bases: TGCAGTGCTCAAGGGGCTAGCGGGATTGTTTTGAATGAGCAGTTCTTC. This gives the protein CSAQGASGIVLNEQFF.

The chain employs TRBV20-1 and TRBJ2-1, with 7 bases aligning to TRBD2. The J segment lost 7 bases and the V segment lost 4 bases, leaving 7 bases of the junction unmatched. The CDR3 has 13 residues. Germline-derived CDR1 and CDR2 are DFQATT and SNEGSKA (reference sequence). CDR3 loop: CSATRGGRNEQFF. Written as DNA, the CDR3 is TGCAGTGCTACTAGGGGCGGGAGAAATGAGCAGTTCTTC.

This clonotype appeared many times. The chain uses TRBV7-3 and TRBJ2-1; D may correspond to TRBD1 or TRBD2 (5 bases each). There are 15 residues in the CDR3. V lost 5 bases to trimming and J lost 8 bases, with 19 bases between them. The germline CDR1 and CDR2 sequences are SGHTA and FQGTGA. CDR3 in amino acids: CASSRSPGTSYEQFF. The CDR3 coding sequence is TGTGCCAGCAGCCGTAGCCCCGGGACGTCTTATGAGCAGTTCTTC.

The gene calls are TRBV18 and TRBJ2-1; 14 positions match TRBD2. The trim removed 8 bases at V and 8 bases at J, leaving 8 bases unmatched. The CDR3 is made up of 15 amino acids. CDR1 is KGHSH, CDR2 LQKENI, per germline. In nucleotides, the CDR3 is TGTGCCAGCAGCGTAGGACTAGCGGGAGGATATGAGCAGTTCTTC. It translates to CASSVGLAGGYEQFF.

This clonotype has just one count. The rearrangement uses TRBV15 and TRBJ2-3; TRBD2 agrees at 10 bases. This CDR3 has 13 residues. In germline, CDR1 is LNHNV, CDR2 YYDKDF (reference sequence). CDR3 DNA sequence: TGTGCTCCTAGCGGGAGTGGAACAGATACGCAGTATTTT. As protein: CAPSGSGTDTQYF. The full variable domain, rest sourced from reference TRBV15 and TRBJ2-3, is DAMVIQNPRYQVTQFGKPVTLSCSQTLNHNVMYWYQQKSSQAPKLLFHYYDKDFNNEADTPDNFQSRRPNTSFCFLDIRSPGLGDTAMYLCAPSGSGTDTQYFGPGTRLTVL.

This clonotype was found many times. This chain uses TRBV4-2 with TRBJ1-2; a weak D match, TRBD1 (5 bases). This CDR3 has 13 residues. CDR1 and CDR2 (germline): LGHNA, YNFKEQ. The V end was cut by 4 bases, the J end by 8 bases, with 14 bases between. CDR3 in amino acids: CASSRDASRGYTF. CDR3 DNA: TGTGCCAGCAGCCGGGACGCCTCTCGAGGCTACACCTTC.

The chain employs TRBV15 and TRBJ1-2, with D perhaps matching TRBD1 (5 bases). The CDR3 totals 15 residues. Germline V gene data show CDR1 as LNHNV and CDR2 as YYDKDF (reference sequence). The CDR3 DNA reads TGTACCGCCAGCAGAGGATTCGACAGTGGCTATGGCTACACCTTC. It translates to CTASRGFDSGYGYTF. The variable domain in full, completed from reference TRBV15 and TRBJ1-2, reads DAMVIQNPRYQVTQFGKPVTLSCSQTLNHNVMYWYQQKSSQAPKLLFHYYDKDFNNEADTPDNFQSRRPNTSFCFLDIRSPGLGDTAMYLCTASRGFDSGYGYTFGSGTRLTVV.

This clonotype is a singleton in its sample. Because the CDR3 is missing its conserved closing phenylalanine or tryptophan, this is likely a read error. The chain recombines TRBV7-8 with TRBJ2-1; 12 positions agree with TRBD2. The CDR3 consists of 16 residues. Germline trimming cut 5 bases from V and 7 bases from J; bases unmatched to any gene: 9. The germline V gene encodes CDR1 SGHVS and CDR2 FQNEAQ. The DNA for the CDR3 is TGTGCCAGCAGCCATACTAGCGGGAGGTTCATGAATGAGCAGTTCTCC. It encodes CASSHTSGRFMNEQFS.

The chain couples TRBV3-1 to TRBJ2-7; 7 bases fit TRBD1. Germline lookup yields CDR1 LGHDT and CDR2 YNNKEL (reference sequence). The CDR3 covers 15 residues. V was clipped by 3 bases and J by 1 base; unmatched bases: 6. CDR3 sequence (DNA): TGTGCCAGCAGCCAGGACCCGGGACAGTCCTACGAGCAGTACTTC. Translating gives CASSQDPGQSYEQYF.

The chain uses TRBV5-4 and TRBJ1-6; a possible D gene is TRBD1 (6 bases). Germline V CDR1 and CDR2: SGHNT, YYREEE (reference sequence). This CDR3 is built from 14 residues. Trimming removed 0 bases at V and 8 bases at J, with 9 bases between. The CDR3 DNA reads as TGTGCCAGCAGCTTGGGGGGGGCGGATTCACCCCTCCACTTT. This gives the protein CASSLGGADSPLHF. Drawing the rest from reference TRBV5-4 and TRBJ1-6, the complete variable domain is ETGVTQSPTHLIKTRGQQVTLRCSSQSGHNTVSWYQQALGQGPQFIFQYYREEENGRGNFPPRFSGLQFPNYSSELNVNALELDDSALYLCASSLGGADSPLHFGNGTRLTVT.

This clonotype was observed at least ten times. The CDR3 sequence is CASSPRISGYEQYF. The CDR3 DNA reads TGTGCCAGCAGCCCCCGAATCTCCGGCTACGAGCAGTACTTC. The V call is TRBV6-6, the J call TRBJ2-7, with D hard to call. CDR1 and CDR2 (germline): MNHNY, SVGAGI (reference sequence). Trimming stripped 6 bases from V and 3 bases from J, with 15 bases between. The CDR3 spans 14 residues.

By proportion, this clonotype is medium-sized. The chain combines TRBV24-1 with TRBJ1-2, with 10 bases lining up with TRBD1. V was pared by 3 bases and J by 6 bases, with 3 bases of the junction left unmatched. The CDR3 has 14 amino acids. Germline lookup yields CDR1 KGHDR and CDR2 SFDVKD. The CDR3 protein is CATSDPGQGNGYTF. In DNA, the CDR3 is TGTGCCACCAGTGATCCGGGACAGGGGAATGGCTACACCTTC.

The rearrangement links TRBV10-3 to TRBJ1-5; no definite D call. This CDR3 has 16 amino acids. Germline-derived CDR1 and CDR2 are ENHRY and SYGVKD. Between the trimmed V and J ends, which lost 2 bases and 1 base, there was a span of 12 bases. The CDR3 sequence: CAISEKSVGSNQPQHF. Here the CDR3 DNA reads TGTGCCATCAGTGAGAAATCGGTGGGCAGCAATCAGCCCCAGCATTTT.

The chain carries TRBV6-6 and TRBJ2-7; 8 bases align to TRBD1. This CDR3 contains 14 residues. The V gene's germline CDR1 is MNHNY and CDR2 SVGAGI (reference sequence). V lost 6 bases to trimming and J lost 3 bases; unmatched junction nucleotides: 7. CDR3 sequence: CASRDQGARYEQYF. The CDR3 DNA reads as TGTGCCAGCAGGGACCAGGGGGCGCGCTACGAGCAGTACTTC.